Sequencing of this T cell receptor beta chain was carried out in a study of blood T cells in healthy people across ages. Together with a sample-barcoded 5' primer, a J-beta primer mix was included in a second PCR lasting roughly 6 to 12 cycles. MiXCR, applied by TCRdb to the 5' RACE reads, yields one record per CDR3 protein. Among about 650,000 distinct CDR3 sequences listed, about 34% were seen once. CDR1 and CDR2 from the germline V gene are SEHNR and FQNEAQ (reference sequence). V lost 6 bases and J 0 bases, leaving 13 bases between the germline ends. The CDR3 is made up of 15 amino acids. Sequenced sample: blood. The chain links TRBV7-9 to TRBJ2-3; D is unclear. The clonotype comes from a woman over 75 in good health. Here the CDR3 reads CASSLDLGSTDTQYF. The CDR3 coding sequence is TGTGCCAGCAGTTTGGATTTGGGGAGCACAGATACGCAGTATTTT. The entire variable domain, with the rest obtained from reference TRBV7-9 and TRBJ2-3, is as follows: DTGVSQNPRHKITKRGQNVTFRCDPISEHNRLYWYRQTLGQGPEFLTYFQNEAQLEKSRLLSDRFSAERPKGSFSTLEIQRTEQGDSAMYLCASSLDLGSTDTQYFGPGTRLTVL.